These T cell receptor beta chains were read from a single sample in a study of T cell changes during pregnancy in multiple sclerosis. Measured with immunoSEQ multiplex PCR; TCRdb has only the in-frame clones, and not every one. The sample carries approximately 43,000 clones, 80% to 85% recorded once. Sample: CD4+ T cells from peripheral blood mononuclear cells, taken before pregnancy. These receptors all stem from a female donor with multiple sclerosis, enrolled in a pregnancy study. CDR3s include the opening cysteine and the closing phenylalanine or tryptophan. Fields, in order: V gene, clone size, D gene, CDR3 length, J gene, CDR3 protein, CDR3 DNA. D genes are given only for firm matches. The listing skips clone size in some rows; elsewhere it reads once, few, many or a size class.

TRBV5-1	.	.	13	TRBJ2-2	CASSLRGSGELFF	TGCGCCAGCAGCTTGCGGGGTTCCGGGGAGCTGTTTTTT
TRBV10-1	.	.	14	TRBJ2-3	CASSGKGFTDTQYF	TGCGCCAGCAGTGGGAAGGGGTTCACAGATACGCAGTATTTT
TRBV5-1	.	TRBD1	15	TRBJ1-4	CASSPGQGATEKLFF	TGCGCCAGCAGCCCGGGGCAGGGGGCGACTGAAAAACTGTTTTTT
TRBV7-7	.	TRBD2	19	TRBJ2-2	CASSLVEDPGLAGSGELFF	TGTGCCAGCAGCTTAGTAGAGGATCCGGGACTAGCGGGGTCCGGGGAGCTGTTTTTT
TRBV30	.	.	13	TRBJ2-3	CAWSLPGTDTQYF	TGTGCCTGGAGTCTTCCCGGGACAGATACGCAGTATTTT
TRBV6-1	once	.	13	TRBJ2-5	CASSRDIPYPEYF	TGTGCCAGCAGCCGGGACATCCCCTACCCCGAGTACTTC
TRBV27	.	TRBD1	15	TRBJ1-2	CASSSTQGADYSYTF	TGTGCCAGCAGTTCCACTCAGGGGGCTGACTATAGCTACACCTTC
TRBV7-6	.	.	14	TRBJ2-3	CASSRSLGADTQYF	TGTGCCAGCAGCCGGAGCCTTGGCGCAGATACGCAGTATTTT
TRBV2	once	.	12	TRBJ2-7	CASSDPFSEQYF	TGTGCCAGCAGTGACCCGTTCAGCGAGCAGTACTTC
TRBV2	once	.	14	TRBJ1-3	CASRPVGLGNTIYF	TGTGCCAGCAGACCTGTGGGCCTTGGAAACACCATATATTTT
TRBV19	.	.	13	TRBJ2-2	CASSIMVAGELFF	TGTGCCAGTAGTATTATGGTAGCCGGGGAGCTGTTTTTT
TRBV7-2	once	.	13	TRBJ2-7	CASSSRLEGEQYF	TGTGCCAGCAGCTCCCGACTAGAAGGGGAGCAGTACTTC
TRBV7-9	few	.	16	TRBJ1-4	CASSSRTVATNEKLFF	TGTGCCAGCAGCTCAAGGACAGTTGCAACTAATGAAAAACTGTTTTTT
TRBV30	once	.	15	TRBJ1-5	CAWSSGGRSNQPQHF	TGTGCCTGGAGTTCGGGGGGTAGGAGCAATCAGCCCCAGCATTTT
TRBV4-3	.	.	13	TRBJ2-7	CASSQDEHYEQYF	TGCGCCAGCAGCCAAGATGAACACTACGAGCAGTACTTC
TRBV6-1	.	.	13	TRBJ1-5	CASKRSGNQPQHF	TGTGCCAGCAAGAGGAGCGGGAATCAGCCCCAGCATTTT
TRBV18	once	.	16	TRBJ1-2	CASSPPFGGAPPGYTF	TGTGCCAGCTCACCACCGTTTGGGGGCGCGCCCCCTGGCTACACCTTC
TRBV27	medium-sized	.	14	TRBJ1-2	CASSRGGGYYGYTF	TGTGCCAGCAGTAGGGGAGGAGGGTACTATGGCTACACCTTC
TRBV5-4	.	TRBD1	17	TRBJ2-7	CASSLQEGQGRPYEQYF	TGTGCCAGCAGCCTTCAAGAGGGACAGGGGCGACCCTACGAGCAGTACTTC
TRBV7-2	.	.	17	TRBJ1-2	CASSLPAGERFDYGYTF	TGTGCCAGCAGCCTACCGGCAGGGGAGCGCTTCGACTATGGCTACACCTTC
TRBV7-3	.	.	14	TRBJ2-3	CASSLDRSTDTQYF	TGTGCCAGCAGCTTAGACAGGAGCACAGATACGCAGTATTTT
TRBV10-3	.	.	16	TRBJ1-2	CAISSATVPPNYGYTF	TGTGCCATCAGCTCAGCGACGGTGCCTCCTAACTATGGCTACACCTTC
TRBV7-3	.	.	13	TRBJ1-1	CASSPGRDTEAFF	TGTGCCAGCAGCCCCGGCAGGGACACTGAAGCTTTCTTT
TRBV5-1	.	TRBD2	16	TRBJ2-3	CASSFGTSDFTDTQYF	TGCGCCAGCAGCTTTGGGACTAGCGACTTCACAGATACGCAGTATTTT
TRBV29-1	.	TRBD1	13	TRBJ2-2	CSAPGQGAGELFF	TGCAGCGCTCCGGGACAGGGGGCCGGGGAGCTGTTTTTT
TRBV7-2	medium-sized	.	15	TRBJ1-1	CASSYTQEMNTEAFF	TGTGCCAGCAGCTATACACAGGAAATGAACACTGAAGCTTTCTTT
TRBV28	.	.	12	TRBJ2-7	CASSLSQGDGVF	TGTGCCAGCAGTTTATCACAGGGCGATGGGGTTTTC
TRBV7-2	.	.	13	TRBJ1-1	CASSLRRGGEAFF	TGTGCCAGCAGCTTAAGACGGGGGGGTGAAGCTTTCTTT
TRBV5-1	.	.	13	TRBJ1-1	CASRFEGNTEAFF	TGCGCCAGCAGGTTTGAGGGGAACACTGAAGCTTTCTTT
TRBV6-5	once	.	16	TRBJ2-7	CASSYQTQVTVYEQYF	TGTGCCAGCAGTTACCAGACACAGGTTACGGTCTACGAGCAGTACTTC
TRBV6-6	.	.	15	TRBJ2-3	CASSFPAGTTDTQYF	TGTGCCAGCAGTTTCCCGGCAGGTACAACAGATACGCAGTATTTT
TRBV9	.	.	13	TRBJ2-1	CASSGPFRDEQFF	TGTGCCAGCAGCGGCCCCTTTCGGGATGAGCAGTTCTTC
TRBV5-1	.	.	13	TRBJ2-3	CASSLYEADTQYF	TGCGCCAGCAGCTTGTATGAGGCAGATACGCAGTATTTT
TRBV30	once	TRBD1	16	TRBJ2-3	CAWSIPWTGRFDTQYF	TGTGCCTGGAGTATACCATGGACAGGGAGATTTGATACGCAGTATTTT
TRBV19	.	TRBD2	16	TRBJ2-5	CASRGGREGPPETQYF	TGTGCCAGTAGGGGGGGGCGGGAGGGCCCTCCGGAGACCCAGTACTTC
TRBV7-2	.	TRBD1	14	TRBJ2-7	CASSFLGGGYEQYF	TGTGCCAGCAGCTTTTTAGGGGGCGGCTACGAGCAGTACTTC
TRBV7-2	few	TRBD2	16	TRBJ2-3	CASSLASGGNTDTQYF	TGTGCCAGCAGCTTAGCTAGCGGGGGGAACACAGATACGCAGTATTTT
TRBV7-2	.	.	14	TRBJ1-1	CASSFGGVGTEAFF	TGTGCCAGCAGCTTTGGAGGGGTGGGCACTGAAGCTTTCTTT
TRBV4-2	.	TRBD2	17	TRBJ2-3	CASSQGDRAGEGDTQYF	TGTGCCAGCAGCCAAGGGGACCGGGCGGGAGAGGGGGATACGCAGTATTTT
TRBV11-1	.	.	15	TRBJ2-1	CASSLRGALNNEQFF	TGTGCCAGCAGCTTACGGGGGGCTCTAAACAATGAGCAGTTCTTC
TRBV30	.	.	13	TRBJ1-5	CAWSVQNNQPQHF	TGTGCCTGGAGTGTACAGAACAATCAGCCCCAGCATTTT
TRBV19	.	.	15	TRBJ2-3	CASRSGAGPTDTQYF	TGTGCCAGTAGGTCTGGGGCGGGACCCACAGATACGCAGTATTTT
TRBV6-1	.	.	21	TRBJ2-6	CASSEFSSGPGRTSGANVLTF	TGTGCCAGCAGTGAATTTTCATCGGGTCCCGGGCGGACTTCTGGGGCCAACGTCCTGACTTTC
TRBV5-1	.	.	16	TRBJ1-3	CASSLGPTDSGNTIYF	TGCGCCAGCAGCTTGGGTCCTACTGACTCTGGAAACACCATATATTTT
TRBV4-2	.	TRBD1	17	TRBJ2-3	CASSQGWGQGGTDTQYF	TGTGCCAGCAGCCAAGGTTGGGGACAGGGTGGGACAGATACGCAGTATTTT
TRBV23-1	.	TRBD1	17	TRBJ1-5	CASSQPTGKVSNQPQHF	TGCGCCAGCAGTCAGCCGACAGGGAAGGTCAGCAATCAGCCCCAGCATTTT
TRBV2	.	TRBD2	15	TRBJ2-5	CASRRTSGGGETQYF	TGTGCCAGCAGACGGACTAGCGGGGGGGGAGAGACCCAGTACTTC